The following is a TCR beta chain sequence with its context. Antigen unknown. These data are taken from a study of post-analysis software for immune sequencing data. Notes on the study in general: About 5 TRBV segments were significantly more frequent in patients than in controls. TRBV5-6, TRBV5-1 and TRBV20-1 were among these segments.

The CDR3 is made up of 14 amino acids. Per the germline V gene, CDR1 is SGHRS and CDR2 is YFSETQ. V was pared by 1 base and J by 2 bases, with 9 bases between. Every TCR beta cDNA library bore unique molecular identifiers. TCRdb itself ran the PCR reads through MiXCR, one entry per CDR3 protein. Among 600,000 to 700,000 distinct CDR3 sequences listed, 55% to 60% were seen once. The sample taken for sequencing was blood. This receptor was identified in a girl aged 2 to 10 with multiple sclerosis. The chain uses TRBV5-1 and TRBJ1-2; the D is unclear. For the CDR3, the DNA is TGCGCCAGCAGCTTGTCCGGGTTCAACTATGGCTACACCTTC. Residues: CASSLSGFNYGYTF.